This T cell receptor (beta chain) was recovered during a study of cytomegalovirus exposure and HLA in healthy donors (dated by TCRdb to about 2017). Regarding the study in general: In an earlier analysis of 587 of the donors, around 300 Gb of sequence data and approximately 120 million unique TCR beta sequences from about 179 million T cells were reported. An earlier analysis of several hundred of the donors applied high-throughput TCR beta sequencing to assess whether each TCR beta V gene segment acted as functional or pseudogenic. Among the roughly 400 genotyped donors, about 83% belonged to the genetic ancestry cluster associated with self-reported Caucasian donors. Using immunosequencing, the study profiled T cell repertoires from about 610 subjects and related those repertoires to cytomegalovirus serostatus. An early release covering about 600 HLA-typed donors comprised about 300 gigabases of sequencing data and tens of millions of unique TCR sequences. Besides the first cohort of under 700 subjects, a separate validation cohort made up of roughly 130 different subjects was used. Rather than drawing on any new phenotypic data, the later analysis identified candidate immune exposures from TCR beta sequences and the way those sequences occurred across donors. Genome-wide SNP genotypes for about 65% of the roughly 670 donors were used in a later genetic analysis, which treated that subset as a discovery cohort. Every repertoire in the discovery cohort had been generated on one and the same sequencing platform. Donor age, sex, ethnicity and CMV serostatus were collected together with the repertoire data. The study combined high-throughput TCR immunosequencing, statistical association of individual TCRs with disease status, and machine learning to predict cytomegalovirus infection status. A later analysis re-analyzed previously published TCR beta repertoires from roughly 600 donors and added high-resolution HLA genotyping to study TCR occurrence patterns. Class I and class II HLA loci were covered by the typing at four-digit resolution. Among around 400 genotyped donors of the cohort, an average of roughly 230,000 unique TCR beta nucleotide sequences was sequenced per donor, of which approximately 19% were non-productive. The study was designed to test whether signatures of past pathogen exposure could be identified by cataloging public T cell receptors. Because of strong linkage in the cohort, 4 to 6 DR-DQ haplotypes were treated as single units for association and clustering. The number of donors typed differed by locus, with 629-630 for A, B, C, DRB1 and DQB1, 522 for DQA1, over 600 for DPA1, and 472 for DPB1. General findings and caveats noted by the study authors: A few of the identified cytomegalovirus-associated TCR beta chains were confirmed in vitro to be specific for cytomegalovirus antigens. Because the 87-base-pair reads could not distinguish some IMGT-functional V segments, including TRBV6-2 and TRBV6-3, those segments were excluded. The only immune exposure information available for the cohort was CMV serostatus. In a later analysis, 16,951 TCR beta sequences were associated with specific HLA alleles at a false discovery rate of 0.05. An earlier analysis of 587 of the donors showed that most TCR beta V segments appeared in productive rearrangements either about 87% or about 30% of the time, which broadly matched IMGT annotations. Linkage disequilibrium might explain the correlated functional status among segregating V segments, but an unknown experimental factor could not be ruled out. It was suggested by the authors that the approach could potentially be generalized to other disease states and immunological phenotypes. In a later genetic analysis, a missense DCLRE1C variant was associated with V-gene and J-gene trimming of TCR beta chains, and the association was replicated in an independent cohort. In a later analysis, the rate of TCR association differed among HLA loci, with DRB1 alleles having the most associated TCRs and HLA-C alleles having the fewest. Roughly uniform sequencing depth across donors was assumed in presence/absence analyses, although this assumption may not hold. Most CMV-associated TCR beta chains appeared to be HLA-restricted in a later analysis, and the HLA associations seemed to be driven largely by CMV exposure. The sequencing pipeline was judged likely to have produced a cluster of highly shared sequence variants as a technical artifact. A further reported finding was that TCR beta sequences accurately predicted the HLA-A and HLA-B alleles for most subjects in the first cohort. The study gave a list of under 200 TCR beta chains associated with cytomegalovirus. According to a later analysis, parvovirus B19, influenza, CMV and Epstein-Barr virus appeared linked to several top co-occurrence clusters. The cohort was sequenced for TCR beta chains only, and without alpha or paired-chain data the features that could be detected were limited. Across donors, most TCR sequences were observed very rarely, whereas some public TCRs were present in many individuals. Strong co-occurrence of HLA alleles, especially DR and DQ, made assigning TCR associations to individual alleles difficult. In a later analysis, HLA-associated TCR beta chains were found to be more clonally expanded and to have lower generation probabilities than equally common non-associated chains. In a later genetic analysis, fewer N-insertions in productive TCRs were reported among donors in an Asian-associated ancestry cluster than the roughly 640-donor mean. Cytomegalovirus status was reported to be diagnosed by the classifier with high specificity and sensitivity in both the original and validation cohorts. Because some donors lacked HLA typing at each locus, the association tests relied only on the typed subset. Because counts were too low, around 18 rarely observed V segments, including chromosome 9 orphons, were left out of the earlier analysis of about 500 of the donors.

The CDR3 runs 14 residues from the cysteine to the phenylalanine. Only the CDR3 part of the read is kept: 42 bases, read in frame from the first base. Relative to germline, V is 6 bases shorter and J is 7 bases shorter, with 15 bases between their ends. As encoded in the germline V gene, CDR1 is MDHEN while CDR2 is SYDVKM. In regard to this clone: It lacks a known antigen. Base qualities are not at hand, and no much larger clone is one base apart.

The cohort was made up of about 610 healthy bone marrow donors. Cohort members were all nominally healthy when sampled, although unrecorded immune exposures were likely present. The donor tested CMV seropositive, placing the donor among the roughly 270 seropositive members of the cohort. Each donor provided a peripheral blood sample, and peripheral blood mononuclear cells were used for TCR beta sequencing. Genomic DNA was extracted from the blood cell samples with the Qiagen DNeasy Blood Extraction Kit. Libraries were constructed by the immunoSEQ multiplex PCR assay. The multiplex PCR relied on a mix of 60 forward primers for TCR Vbeta segments and 13 reverse primers for TCR Jbeta segments. Amplification of the CDR3 region of rearranged TCR beta genes was performed with a multiplex PCR assay on genomic DNA. Amplified TCR beta libraries were sequenced as 87-base-pair reads on the Illumina HiSeq System. Regarding the original processing steps: A later analysis counted tens of millions of unique TCR beta chains across the 700 or so repertoires, and some 11 million of these chains were shared by at least two donors. Raw reads were error-corrected and collapsed into unique sequences with a nearest-neighbor algorithm that merged closely related sequences to remove PCR and sequencing errors. CDR3 sequences were aligned to IMGT reference sequences to assign V, D and J gene segments. For a sequence to be retained, a match of at least six nucleotides was required to both a V gene segment and a J gene segment. A rearrangement was called productive if the CDR3 had no stop codons and remained in frame with V and J, and every other rearrangement was called non-productive. Following IMGT convention, CDR3 was defined as the stretch from the second conserved V-encoded cysteine to the conserved J-encoded phenylalanine. The earlier analysis of around 640 of the donors excluded sequences that lacked an unambiguous match to a single V gene segment. An earlier analysis of 450 to 650 of the donors called V segments functional above 56.7% productive rearrangements and segregating when the between-donor standard deviation exceeded 5%. A statistical classification framework was built for diagnosing cytomegalovirus status from the catalog of TCR beta chain sequences. In a later analysis, TCR nucleotide sequences were compared against IMGT/GENE-DB human TR gene sequences so that V and J genes could be assigned. In a later analysis, CDR3 sequences and most-parsimonious VDJ recombination scenarios were assigned using the TCRdist pipeline. In a later analysis, every TCR beta chain was defined by the combination of its CDR3 amino acid sequence and its V-gene family, and reads without a unique V-gene family were dropped. As a way to deal with suspected cross-contamination and a sequencing artifact, a later analysis dropped 640 or so nucleotide sequences that were highly shared and had low generation probability. For each public chain, a later analysis derived a clonal expansion index from normalized ranks of inferred template counts within each repertoire. In a later analysis, generation probabilities were computed using a VDJ recombination model fitted to out-of-frame rearrangements, and the results were checked against IGoR. In a later analysis, hypergeometric tests were used to score TCR-TCR, TCR-HLA and TCR-CMV co-occurrence, with a repertoire-size bias correction applied to TCR pairs. To estimate false discovery rates, a later analysis permuted the HLA or CMV assignments 20 times. A later analysis grouped co-occurring TCRs with DBSCAN, adding TCRdist sequence similarity when clustering within HLA-allele-positive subsets. Co-occurrence clustering excluded repertoires with fewer than 30,000 or more than 120,000 public chains, plus five with anomalous nucleotide sharing. What TCRdb holds here is the immuneACCESS table cut down to in-frame rearrangements. Part of the clones is not present; checked against another copy, under half of the missing clones reflect an unresolved V gene, and the others are unexplained. V and J calls and clone size are copied from that table; D and trimming were computed from the DNA. This sample has about 130,000 clones in its table, and about 70% of those were observed once. The ten most abundant clones make up over 2% of the sample.

This receptor chain uses TRBV28 and TRBJ1-4; a tentative D match to TRBD1 spans 6 bases. The clonotype comes from a woman in her forties in good health and CMV-seropositive. Input material: PBMCs. The DNA reads TGTGCCAGCAGGGGGGGGGCGCGGATTGAAAAACTGTTTTTT. It translates as CASRGGARIEKLFF.